Listed here are 6 T cell receptor beta chains from one sample, sequenced in a study of OX40 agonist ivuxolimab in advanced cancers. TCRdb's copy holds only in-frame clones and misses some; the assay was immunoSEQ multiplex PCR. Among 85,000 to 90,000 clones listed, around 83% were seen once. The sequences come from CD4+ or CD8+ T cells sorted from blood, collected in a trial of the OX40 agonist ivuxolimab. These TCRs come from an adult with an advanced solid tumor such as melanoma, head and neck, liver or kidney cancer.

The J gene is TRBJ2-3, the V gene TRBV18; D gene ambiguous. The CDR3 consists of 15 residues. Germline lookup yields CDR1 KGHSH and CDR2 LQKENI. The V end was cut by 10 bases, the J end by 2 bases, with 19 bases between. The CDR3 reads CATSRDQLLTDTQYF. Written as DNA, the CDR3 is TGTGCCACCTCCCGAGACCAACTGCTCACAGATACGCAGTATTTT. Full variable domain (remainder filled in from reference TRBV18 and TRBJ2-3): NAGVMQNPRHLVRRRGQEARLRCSPMKGHSHVYWYRQLPEEGLKFMVYLQKENIIDESGMPKERFSAEFPKEGPSILRIQQVVRGDSAAYFCATSRDQLLTDTQYFGPGTRLTVL.

The V call is TRBV29-1, the J call TRBJ1-5, with D tentatively TRBD1 (5 bases). Trimming removed 4 bases at V and 3 bases at J, with 13 bases between. Looked up from germline, CDR1 is SQVTM and CDR2 is ANQGSEA. The length of the CDR3 is 14 residues. The CDR3 loop is CSVVVDSYNQPQHF. The CDR3 DNA sequence: TGCAGCGTTGTCGTTGACAGCTACAATCAGCCCCAGCATTTT.

The chain joins TRBV19 to TRBJ1-3; D is undetermined. Germline CDR1 reads LNHDA; CDR2 reads SQIVND (reference sequence). V gave up 1 base and J gave up 3 bases, with 7 bases separating them. The CDR3 has 14 amino acids. CDR3 in amino acids: CASSIGFYGNTIYF. CDR3 sequence (DNA): TGTGCCAGTAGTATAGGATTTTATGGAAACACCATATATTTT.

The gene calls are TRBV5-8 and TRBJ1-1, with D perhaps TRBD1 (5 bases). Per the germline V gene, CDR1 is SGHTS and CDR2 is YDEGEE. This CDR3 is 15 amino acids long. Trimming shortened V by 3 bases and J by 1 base, and 13 bases separated the two germline ends. CDR3 bases: TGTGCCAGCAGCTCTACAGGATTTTGGAACACTGAAGCTTTCTTT. Its translation is CASSSTGFWNTEAFF.

The V call is TRBV28, the J call TRBJ1-2; no firm D call. The CDR3 totals 14 residues. The germline V and J ends were trimmed by 2 bases and 7 bases, with 14 bases remaining between them. Per the germline V gene, CDR1 is MDHEN and CDR2 is SYDVKM. CDR3 DNA: TGTGCCAGCAGTTTACCGGTCCAGATCGCTGGCTACACCTTC. Residues: CASSLPVQIAGYTF.

The CDR3 DNA reads as TGTGCCAGCAGACTAGGACAGGGGAGCCAAGAGACCCAGTACTTC. This codes for CASRLGQGSQETQYF. The chain carries TRBV2 and TRBJ2-5; 9 nucleotides match TRBD1. In germline, CDR1 is SNHLY, CDR2 FYNNEI. The V gene end was trimmed by 6 bases and the J gene end by 1 base; junction bases not matched to a gene: 6. The CDR3 consists of 15 residues.